The 10 T cell receptor beta chains below all came from one sample that was sequenced in a study of siplizumab effects on memory and regulatory T cells. Profiling relied on immunoSEQ multiplex PCR, and the TCRdb table lists in-frame clones only, not all of them. This table has some 97,000 clones, 75% to 95% appearing once. What was sequenced was CD4+ T cells sorted from blood. The receptors come from a human donor in good health. Some clones in this sample may be carry-over from other donors' samples.

The rearrangement uses TRBV27 and TRBJ1-2; 7 bases match TRBD1. V dropped 5 bases and J dropped 4; count of bases not matched to a gene: 4. The CDR3 covers 13 residues. Germline lookup yields CDR1 MNHEY and CDR2 SMNVEV (reference sequence). The CDR3 region has the DNA TGTGCCAGCAGTCCGTACAGGGGCTATGGCTACACCTTC. This encodes CASSPYRGYGYTF.

The genes are TRBV28 and TRBJ1-2, with TRBD1 as a possible D gene (5 bases). V was clipped by 5 bases and J by 8 bases, with 21 bases between them. Germline CDR1 reads MDHEN; CDR2 reads SYDVKM. The CDR3 runs 15 residues. The DNA for the CDR3 is TGTGCCAGCAGTCCTCCCGGGACCGACGGAGGGGGCTACACCTTC. It encodes CASSPPGTDGGGYTF.

The V gene is TRBV7-9, the J gene TRBJ2-7; D may be TRBD1 or TRBD2 (5 bases each). The V end was cut by 5 bases, the J end by 6 bases, with 14 bases between. Germline V CDR1 and CDR2: SEHNR, FQNEAQ (reference sequence). The CDR3 spans 13 residues. This CDR3 is CASSVETGGEQYF. The DNA of the CDR3 is TGTGCCAGCAGCGTAGAGACTGGGGGCGAGCAGTACTTC.

This chain connects TRBV5-4 to TRBJ2-2, with D possibly being TRBD2 (5 bases). There are 14 residues in the CDR3. Trimming left V 3 bases short and J 8 bases short, with 14 bases between. Germline V gives CDR1 SGHNT, CDR2 YYREEE (reference sequence). The CDR3 nucleotides are TGTGCCAGCAGCTCCTACATTGAGGGAGGGGAGCTGTTTTTT. Translated: CASSSYIEGGELFF.

The V call is TRBV5-1, the J call TRBJ1-2; D may be TRBD1 (6 bases). Trimming left V 4 bases short and J 5 bases short, with 15 bases between. There are 14 residues in the CDR3. Germline V gene data show CDR1 as SGHRS and CDR2 as YFSETQ. The CDR3 DNA follows: TGCGCCAGCAGCCCTGTGGGGGGCGGGTATGGCTACACCTTC. Amino acids: CASSPVGGGYGYTF.

CDR3 nucleotide sequence: TGTGCCAGCAGCACGCGGACAGGGAGGGAGACCCAGTACTTC. It is translated as CASSTRTGRETQYF. J is TRBJ2-5 and V is TRBV7-8; 8 nucleotides align to TRBD1. This CDR3 contains 14 residues. The J segment lost 5 bases and the V segment lost 5 bases, leaving 7 bases of the junction unmatched. Per the germline V gene, CDR1 is SGHVS and CDR2 is FQNEAQ. Complete variable domain (other parts from reference TRBV7-8 and TRBJ2-5): GAGVSQSPRYKVAKRGQDVALRCDPISGHVSLFWYQQALGQGPEFLTYFQNEAQLDKSGLPSDRFFAERPEGSVSTLKIQRTQQEDSAVYLCASSTRTGRETQYFGPGTRLLVL.

V usage is TRBV5-4 and J usage is TRBJ2-2; D is possibly TRBD1 (6 bases). The V end lost 0 bases, the J end lost 0 bases, and 9 bases lay between the germline ends. Per the germline V gene, CDR1 is SGHNT and CDR2 is YYREEE (reference sequence). The CDR3 is 16 residues long. The CDR3 sequence is CASSLDGTTNTGELFF. Here the CDR3 DNA reads TGTGCCAGCAGCTTGGACGGGACAACGAACACCGGGGAGCTGTTTTTT.

This clone was found once. V gene TRBV11-2 combines with J gene TRBJ2-3; no clear D. The CDR3 runs 12 residues. The germline gives CDR1 SGHAT, CDR2 FQNNGV. Trimming took 1 base from V and 10 from J, leaving 9 bases between them. CDR3 sequence: CASSLGFGSQYF. The CDR3 bases are TGTGCCAGCAGCTTAGGGTTCGGTTCGCAGTATTTT. Complete variable domain (other parts from reference TRBV11-2 and TRBJ2-3): EAGVAQSPRYKIIEKRQSVAFWCNPISGHATLYWYQQILGQGPKLLIQFQNNGVVDDSQLPKDRFSAERLKGVDSTLKIQPAKLEDSAVYLCASSLGFGSQYFGPGTRLTVL.

Only a few counts were recorded for this clone. The J gene is TRBJ2-7, the V gene TRBV27; 8 bases match TRBD2. This CDR3 spans 15 amino acids. J was trimmed by 5 bases and V by 6 bases; bases with no gene match: 12. The germline gives CDR1 MNHEY, CDR2 SMNVEV (reference sequence). The CDR3 sequence is CASRSGGTSAHEQYF. CDR3 in DNA: TGTGCCAGCAGATCCGGCGGGACTAGTGCCCACGAGCAGTACTTC.

This clone was seen a handful of times. V gene TRBV27 combines with J gene TRBJ2-5; the match to TRBD1 covers 7 bases. The junction had 5 bases not matched to a gene; V was cut back by 6 bases and J by 1 base. Germline lookup yields CDR1 MNHEY and CDR2 SMNVEV (reference sequence). The CDR3 is 14 residues long. Here the CDR3 reads CASRSGQVQETQYF. In nucleotides, the CDR3 is TGTGCCAGCAGAAGCGGACAGGTCCAAGAGACCCAGTACTTC.